These 9 T cell receptor beta chains share one sample of origin, sequenced in a study of blood T cell repertoires in COVID-19. The protocol was immunoSEQ multiplex PCR, while the TCRdb copy is restricted to in-frame clones and leaves out a portion. This sample has hundreds of thousands of clones, with approximately 87% found just once. The sample consisted of peripheral blood. These receptors were obtained from a woman between 50 and 59 years old who had recovered from COVID-19.

The CDR3 bases are TGTGCCAGCAGCTTAGGGGACAGGGGGCGGCTAGACGAGCAGTACTTC. Its protein product is CASSLGDRGRLDEQYF. V is TRBV7-2 and J is TRBJ2-7, with 12 bases matching TRBD1. CDR1 is SGHTA and CDR2 is FQGNSA in the germline V gene. The V and J ends lost 1 base and 5 bases, in that order; junction bases with no gene match: 6. The CDR3 extends over 16 amino acids.

V usage is TRBV9 and J usage is TRBJ2-1, with 10 bases that match TRBD2. CDR3 length: 16 residues. Germline loops: CDR1 SGDLS, CDR2 YYNGEE. V lost 4 bases to trimming and J lost 3 bases; unmatched junction nucleotides: 7. DNA for the CDR3: TGTGCCAGCAGCCCCATAGCGGGAGGTAGCTACAATGAGCAGTTCTTC. It translates to CASSPIAGGSYNEQFF.

This chain connects TRBV29-1 to TRBJ1-1; a weak D match, TRBD1 (5 bases). V was pared by 1 base and J by 8 bases, with 14 bases between. The length of the CDR3 is 13 residues. Germline loops: CDR1 SQVTM, CDR2 ANQGSEA. The CDR3 is CSVEGWGQAEAFF. As DNA, the CDR3 is TGCAGCGTTGAAGGCTGGGGCCAGGCAGAAGCTTTCTTT.

Regarding this clone: In the same sample, other DNA sequences code for this CDR3. The CDR3 loop reads CASSPGQGRYEQYF. The CDR3 coding sequence is TGCGCCAGCAGCCCTGGACAGGGACGCTACGAGCAGTACTTC. The J gene is TRBJ2-7, the V gene TRBV5-1; 8 bases agree with TRBD1. V trimming: 4 bases; J trimming: 3 bases; junction bases outside the gene matches: 6. This CDR3 has 14 residues. Per germline, CDR1 SGHRS and CDR2 YFSETQ.

The chain has TRBV2 and TRBJ2-7; 8 positions agree with TRBD1. CDR1 and CDR2 (germline): SNHLY, FYNNEI. This CDR3 is built from 13 residues. Trimming at V came to 8 bases and at J to 2 bases, leaving 5 bases not matched to a gene. The CDR3 here is CASQGQDTYEQYF. In DNA, the CDR3 is TGTGCCAGCCAGGGACAGGATACCTACGAGCAGTACTTC.

V gene TRBV5-4 combines with J gene TRBJ2-7, with 9 bases identical to TRBD2. Per the germline V gene, CDR1 is SGHNT and CDR2 is YYREEE (reference sequence). The CDR3 is made up of 14 amino acids. With 4 bases clipped from V and 3 bases from J, the junction kept 5 bases outside the gene matches. CDR3 sequence reads: CASSPGLASYEQYF. The CDR3 coding sequence is TGTGCCAGCAGCCCCGGACTAGCGAGCTACGAGCAGTACTTC. Variable domain in full (rest from reference TRBV5-4 and TRBJ2-7): ETGVTQSPTHLIKTRGQQVTLRCSSQSGHNTVSWYQQALGQGPQFIFQYYREEENGRGNFPPRFSGLQFPNYSSELNVNALELDDSALYLCASSPGLASYEQYFGPGTRLTVT.

This clone was seen only once. The V call is TRBV5-4, the J call TRBJ1-1; D call uncertain. The germline V and J ends were trimmed by 0 bases and 1 base, with 7 bases remaining between them. Germline CDR1 and CDR2: SGHNT and YYREEE (reference sequence). The CDR3 extends over 14 amino acids. The CDR3 region has the DNA TGTGCCAGCAGCTTGGATGCAGGGAACACTGAAGCTTTCTTT. Translating gives CASSLDAGNTEAFF.

The rearrangement joins TRBV10-3 to TRBJ2-7; D is perhaps TRBD2 (5 bases). Germline assignment: CDR1 ENHRY and CDR2 SYGVKD. The CDR3 sequence is 14 residues long. V lost 11 bases and J lost 0, with 17 bases in between. The CDR3 DNA reads TGTGCCTCCGGGCTAGCAGGCGCCTCCTACGAGCAGTACTTC. This codes for CASGLAGASYEQYF.

This chain's CDR3 is CASSYLRGNGYTF. The CDR3 DNA follows: TGTGCCAGCAGTTACTTGCGGGGGAATGGCTACACCTTC. The rearrangement joins TRBV6-5 to TRBJ1-2; a possible D gene is TRBD1 (5 bases). Between the trimmed V and J ends, which lost 1 base and 6 bases, there was a span of 9 bases. CDR3 length: 13 amino acids. The germline V gene encodes CDR1 MNHEY and CDR2 SVGAGI.